These T cell receptor beta chains were read from a single sample in a study of T cell changes during pregnancy in multiple sclerosis. The method was immunoSEQ multiplex PCR; TCRdb's version includes in-frame clones alone and lacks a portion of them. Among about 59,000 clones, 80% to 95% were seen once, and the ten largest hold 0.36%. This material consisted of CD4+ T cells from peripheral blood mononuclear cells, taken before pregnancy. The source is a female donor with multiple sclerosis, enrolled in a pregnancy study. CDR3s leave out the opening cysteine and the closing phenylalanine or tryptophan.

J,V,CDR3
TRBJ2-5,TRBV14,ASSLIAGGETQY
TRBJ2-1,TRBV6-1,ASGVGGYNEQF
TRBJ2-5,TRBV11-2,ASSFLAAETQY
TRBJ1-1,TRBV2,ASSVGGGTEAF
TRBJ2-2,TRBV7-9,ASTQQGTRELF
TRBJ2-5,TRBV11-3,ASSRGQETQY
TRBJ2-3,TRBV5-4,ASRGLAGPDTQY
TRBJ1-2,TRBV7-2,ASSLGGRGETNYGYT
TRBJ2-7,TRBV5-1,ASSLEGTSGREQY
TRBJ2-1,TRBV7-2,ASSLLSGRPYNEQF
TRBJ1-4,TRBV7-9,ASSLAGRSEATNEKLF
TRBJ1-1,TRBV19,ASSIRGSRGAREAF
TRBJ2-5,TRBV27,ASRSAGAGETQY
TRBJ1-1,TRBV18,ASSPSRSTEAF
TRBJ1-5,TRBV7-9,ASSPGFGSNQPQH
TRBJ1-5,TRBV28,ASSLFGAGGNQPQH
TRBJ2-2,TRBV4-2,ASSQDRGGGELF
TRBJ2-7,TRBV5-1,ASSLGAGTRVYEQY
TRBJ1-2,TRBV9,ASSVAPNSNYGYT
TRBJ2-3,TRBV6-1,ASSEGGSSTDTQY
TRBJ2-2,TRBV5-6,ASSLRTSGINTGELF
TRBJ2-7,TRBV5-4,ASSLARTGEQY
TRBJ2-7,TRBV7-2,ASSLAGQGGYEQY
TRBJ2-1,TRBV7-9,ASSFPLTREAGNEQF
TRBJ2-7,TRBV27,ASSLFAGVSEQY
TRBJ2-3,TRBV5-6,ASRKQGARDTQY
TRBJ2-7,TRBV7-2,ASSLGDGLLYEQY
TRBJ1-1,TRBV20-1,SASRGSEAF
TRBJ2-7,TRBV11-2,ASSRRASYEQY
TRBJ1-1,TRBV28,ASRPAGMNTEAF
TRBJ2-7,TRBV20-1,SARDIYEQY
TRBJ2-7,TRBV7-2,ASSFAGTGSHEQY
TRBJ2-2,TRBV7-8,AGSGSAGGELF
TRBJ2-6,TRBV5-1,ASSLVEGGGANVLT
TRBJ1-6,TRBV9,ASSPRDSGNSPLH
TRBJ1-2,TRBV7-2,ASSSRVGYGYT
TRBJ1-1,TRBV13,ASSFLEFRETEAF
TRBJ2-3,TRBV7-2,ASSLAQAPVFTDTQY
TRBJ1-2,TRBV28,ASSLPGGAYGYT
TRBJ2-1,TRBV5-4,ASSTGTSHEQF
TRBJ1-2,TRBV28,ASSSDRGGYT
TRBJ1-2,TRBV2,ASSRTQGADGYT
TRBJ1-2,TRBV6-1,ASRGQGQSYGYT
TRBJ2-3,TRBV11-2,ASSLARGTQY
TRBJ1-2,TRBV25-1,ASSRTAYGYT
TRBJ2-1,TRBV5-6,ASGGTYNEQF
TRBJ1-5,TRBV9,ASSAGQGGQPQH
TRBJ1-5,TRBV2,ASTRTPSRNQPQH
TRBJ1-1,TRBV27,ASSKTITTGGSLTEAF
TRBJ2-7,TRBV7-9,ATEKGGAYEQY
TRBJ2-3,TRBV7-6,ASSLKPSGITDTQY
TRBJ2-1,TRBV7-9,ASSPNGGEQF
TRBJ1-1,TRBV18,ASSKAGERTEAF
TRBJ2-3,TRBV9,ASSAHHTDTQY
TRBJ2-7,TRBV6-1,ASSEARSSGRARYEQY
TRBJ2-1,TRBV4-2,ASSQDSLAGGYQNEQF
TRBJ2-2,TRBV7-2,ASSLIAVPTGELF
TRBJ2-7,TRBV9,ASSVGQGAYEQY
TRBJ1-2,TRBV7-2,ASSYPGGGAYGYT
TRBJ2-7,TRBV5-5,ASTAEPGSYEQY